Reported below is one TCR beta chain. As yet, its antigen is unknown. These data are taken from a study of vaccination and CD4 T cells after COVID-19. Study overall: Two doses of either BNT162b2 or mRNA-1273 vaccine went to participants. The authors exposed cells to overlapping spike peptides derived from SARS-CoV-2, HCoV-NL63, HCoV-OC43 and HCoV-229E.

Sequencing of cultured CD4+ T cell DNA used the Oncomine TCR Beta short-read assay. Investigators isolated genomic DNA from cultured CD4+ T cells. TCRdb independently ran MiXCR on the PCR reads; one entry per CDR3 protein. The sample holds 15,000 to 19,000 distinct CDR3 sequences; about 39% are singletons and the top ten take about 5.6%. The ends were cut back, 6 bases at V and 7 bases at J, with 19 bases in the middle. The CDR3 runs 14 residues. The V gene's germline CDR1 is DFQATT and CDR2 SNEGSKA (reference sequence). Documented treatment: approximately 9-day PBMC culture with coronavirus spike peptide pools or control peptides (ViraFEST assay). ViraFEST used peptide pools to expand antigen-specific T cells before TCR sequencing.

Source: CD4+ T cells from blood, cultured in vitro, taken before SARS-CoV-2 vaccination. The rearrangement links TRBV20-1 to TRBJ2-1; D may be TRBD2 (7 bases). The receptor was derived from a human donor who had recovered from COVID-19. The CDR3 bases are TGCAGTGCGAATCTACGGGGGGCCGGGAATGAGCAGTTCTTC. Residues: CSANLRGAGNEQFF.